The 18 T cell receptor beta chains presented below share a single source sample, sequenced in a study of CD4 and CD8 cells across lung adenocarcinoma regions. One entry per CDR3 protein results from TCRdb running MiXCR on the PCR reads. The data contain tens of thousands of distinct CDR3 sequences, almost 50% of them singletons. The sequencing input was CD8+ T cells from the center of a lung tumor. These receptors originate from a male donor with lung adenocarcinoma. The CD4 and CD8 labels of this study may be unreliable.

The chain joins TRBV6-1 to TRBJ2-5; D is possibly TRBD1 or TRBD2 (6 bases each). Looked up from germline, CDR1 is MNHNS and CDR2 is SASEGT. The CDR3 consists of 16 residues. With 8 bases removed from V and 4 bases from J, the gap between germline ends came to 23 bases. The CDR3 protein is CASGGAGGRDRETQYF. The CDR3 DNA follows: TGTGCCAGCGGGGGAGCCGGGGGCCGTGACCGAGAGACCCAGTACTTC.

There are a few counts of this clonotype. The CDR3 nucleotides read TGTGCCAGCAGTTACCCAGGGGCTGGGGCCAACGTCCTGACTTTC. Its translation is CASSYPGAGANVLTF. The genes are TRBV6-5 and TRBJ2-6, with D maybe TRBD1 (6 bases). Germline loops: CDR1 MNHEY, CDR2 SVGAGI. There are 15 residues in the CDR3. With 2 bases removed from V and 2 bases from J, the gap between germline ends came to 7 bases.

As to this clonotype: An end of the junction does not agree with germline; a read error may underlie this. The chain links TRBV6-1 to TRBJ2-3; a weak D match, TRBD1 (6 bases). Germline V gives CDR1 MNHNS, CDR2 SASEGT. The CDR3 is 16 amino acids. CDR3 DNA sequence: TGTGCCAGCAGGGGCATGTGGACTGTGAGGACAGATACGCAGTTTTTT. As protein: CASRGMWTVRTDTQFF.

The gene calls are TRBV6-5 and TRBJ2-3; maybe TRBD2 (6 bases). The DNA end favors TRBJ2-4, so the J call may be wrong. The CDR3 length is 15 residues. The V gene's germline CDR1 is MNHEY and CDR2 SVGAGI. The CDR3 loop reads CASSLEGRAKNTQYF. DNA of the CDR3: TGTGCCAGCAGTTTGGAGGGGAGAGCCAAAAATACTCAGTACTTC.

The chain employs TRBV6-1 and TRBJ2-1; D is possibly TRBD2 (6 bases). CDR1 MNHNS and CDR2 SASEGT come from the germline V gene. This CDR3 comprises 13 residues. The V and J ends lost 7 bases and 8 bases respectively, with 15 bases between them. The CDR3 here is CASMGWRGYEQFF. As DNA, the CDR3 is TGTGCCAGCATGGGATGGAGGGGTTATGAGCAGTTCTTC.

As regards this clonotype: Germline and junction disagree at one end, which may indicate a read error. The chain employs TRBV6-1 and TRBJ2-3; D is perhaps TRBD1 or TRBD2 (6 bases each). This CDR3 comprises 14 residues. CDR1 MNHNS and CDR2 SASEGT come from the germline V gene. The CDR3 DNA follows: TGTGCCAGCAGGGCCCTGGGGGGCACAAACACGCAGTACTTT. Translated, it gives CASRALGGTNTQYF.

This clonotype was picked up one time. An end of the junction does not agree with germline; a read error may underlie this. The gene calls are TRBV10-1 and TRBJ2-4; D possibly corresponds to TRBD2 (5 bases). Germline CDR1 is WNHNN and CDR2 is SYGVQD (reference sequence). The CDR3 is 14 residues long. The CDR3 protein is CASSEGRAQEIQYF. CDR3 in DNA: TGCGCGAGCAGTGAGGGCCGTGCCCAGGAGATCCAGTACTTC.

In this sample, this clonotype turned up many times. The chain links TRBV6-1 to TRBJ1-1, with unresolved D. From germline, CDR1 is MNHNS and CDR2 SASEGT. CDR3 length equals 14 residues. The ends were cut back, 10 bases at V and 2 bases at J, with 17 bases in the middle. CDR3 residues: CATRGYGVNTEAFF. CDR3 coding DNA: TGTGCCACCCGCGGATACGGCGTAAACACTGAAGCTTTCTTT.

This clonotype occurred many times. CDR3 amino acids: CGVGAYSNQPQHF. The CDR3, as DNA: TGTGGGGTGGGAGCTTATAGCAATCAGCCCCAGCATTTT. This chain uses TRBV6-1 with TRBJ1-5; no definite D call. The germline gives CDR1 MNHNS, CDR2 SASEGT. This CDR3 region has 13 residues.

This clonotype was seen only a few times. CDR3 nucleotide sequence: TGTGCCAGCAGCGCCGGGACAATTACTAGCACAGATACGCAGTATTTT. It yields the protein CASSAGTITSTDTQYF. The J gene is TRBJ2-3, the V gene TRBV11-1, with a weak D call TRBD1 (6 bases). V lost 5 bases to trimming and J lost 0 bases, with 15 bases between them. Per germline, CDR1 SGHAT and CDR2 FQDESV (reference sequence). The CDR3 is 16 residues long.

The J gene is TRBJ2-3, the V gene TRBV11-3; 8 bases map to TRBD1. Germline-derived CDR1 and CDR2 are SGHNT and YENEEA. This CDR3 has 14 amino acids. With 5 bases clipped from V and 1 base from J, the junction kept 2 bases outside the gene matches. In nucleotides, the CDR3 is TGTGCCAGCAGCCAACAGGGGGGCACAGATACGCAGTATTTT. It translates to CASSQQGGTDTQYF.

This clonotype was detected only a few times. The chain combines TRBV6-2 or TRBV6-3 with TRBJ2-1; 7 nucleotides agree with TRBD2. Germline CDR1 and CDR2: MNHEY and SVGEGT. V dropped 2 bases and J dropped 10; count of bases not matched to a gene: 17. The CDR3 consists of 17 residues. The CDR3 DNA reads as TGTGCCAGCAGTTACGGGGCTAGCGGAACCTTTAGCGGAGAGCAGTTCTTC. Its translation is CASSYGASGTFSGEQFF.

The chain employs TRBV5-1 and TRBJ2-3; 9 bases are a match to TRBD1. The J call may be in error: the DNA end matches TRBJ2-7 better. The V gene's germline CDR1 is SGHRS and CDR2 YFSETQ. The CDR3 is 17 residues long. The CDR3, as DNA: TGCGCCAGCAGCTTTTCCCCATTCGACAGGGGGGATAACGAGCAGTACTTC. This codes for CASSFSPFDRGDNEQYF.

The chain recombines TRBV24-1 with TRBJ2-2; TRBD1 agrees at 7 bases. With V trimmed by 4 bases and J by 5 bases, 0 bases remained unmatched. The CDR3 is made up of 13 amino acids. Looked up from germline, CDR1 is KGHDR and CDR2 is SFDVKD. The CDR3 bases are TGTGCCACCAGTGAGACAGGGACCGGGGAGCTGTTTTTT. This sequence encodes CATSETGTGELFF.

This chain connects TRBV10-1 to TRBJ2-2; 9 nucleotides align to TRBD2. CDR1 WNHNN and CDR2 SYGVQD come from the germline V gene (reference sequence). The CDR3 has 15 residues. The V and J ends lost 4 bases and 1 base, in that order; junction bases with no gene match: 1. CDR3 protein: CASSASGMNTGELFF. The CDR3 DNA reads as TGCGCCAGCAGTGCTAGCGGGATGAACACCGGGGAGCTGTTTTTT.

This chain uses TRBV12-3 or TRBV12-4 with TRBJ2-3; D not resolved. The CDR3 extends over 12 amino acids. Deletions cut 11 bases from V and 0 bases from J, with 9 bases between. The CDR3 reads CAGKGSTDTQYF. The CDR3 region has the DNA TGTGCCGGCAAGGGTAGCACAGATACGCAGTATTTT.

The chain couples TRBV6-1 to TRBJ2-2, with 7 positions matching TRBD2. V was pared by 4 bases and J by 13 bases, with 15 bases of the junction left unmatched. The CDR3 is 15 amino acids. Germline V gives CDR1 MNHNS, CDR2 SASEGT. CDR3 residues: CASSGAGAYTGTLFF. DNA of the CDR3: TGTGCCAGCAGTGGTGCGGGAGCGTACACCGGTACGCTGTTTTTT.

This chain joins TRBV27 and TRBJ2-3; D possibly corresponds to TRBD2 (6 bases). Trimming took off 7 bases at V and 7 bases at J, with 21 bases between the two ends. The CDR3 loop spans 15 amino acids. Germline values: CDR1 MNHEY, CDR2 SMNVEV (reference sequence). CDR3 bases: TGTGCCAGCAAACCTAGCGTTGGAGTTCAATATACGCAGTATTTT. Translated, it gives CASKPSVGVQYTQYF.